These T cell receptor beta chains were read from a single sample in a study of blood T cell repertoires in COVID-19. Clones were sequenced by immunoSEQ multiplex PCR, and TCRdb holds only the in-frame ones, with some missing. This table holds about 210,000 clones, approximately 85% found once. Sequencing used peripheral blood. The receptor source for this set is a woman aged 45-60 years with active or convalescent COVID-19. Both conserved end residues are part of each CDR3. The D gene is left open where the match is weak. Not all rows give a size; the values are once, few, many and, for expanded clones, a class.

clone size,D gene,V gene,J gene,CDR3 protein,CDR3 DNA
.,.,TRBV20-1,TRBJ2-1,CSARRNEQFF,TGCAGTGCTAGGAGAAATGAGCAGTTCTTC
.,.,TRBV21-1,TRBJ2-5,CASSFPVRGSGQETQYF,TGTGCCAGCAGCTTCCCTGTGAGGGGGTCGGGCCAAGAGACCCAGTACTTC
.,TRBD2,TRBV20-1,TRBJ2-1,CSASFGGGYNEQFF,TGCAGTGCTAGTTTTGGGGGGGGCTACAATGAGCAGTTCTTC
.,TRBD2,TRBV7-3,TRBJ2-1,CASSLTGLAGDEQFF,TGTGCCAGCAGCTTAACGGGGCTAGCGGGAGATGAGCAGTTCTTC
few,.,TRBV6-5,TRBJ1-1,CASSYMAVPFF,TGTGCCAGCAGTTACATGGCGGTTCCTTTCTTT
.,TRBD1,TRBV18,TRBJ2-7,CASSPGQGSLSYEQYF,TGTGCCAGCTCACCGGGACAGGGAAGTCTCAGTTACGAGCAGTACTTC
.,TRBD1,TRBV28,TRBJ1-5,CASRGDSPSNQPQHF,TGTGCCAGCAGGGGGGACAGCCCGAGCAATCAGCCCCAGCATTTT
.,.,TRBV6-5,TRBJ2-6,CASKPYRAGANVLTF,TGTGCCAGCAAACCATACAGGGCTGGGGCCAACGTCCTGACTTTC
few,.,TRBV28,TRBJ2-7,CASSRGWRGSYEQYF,TGTGCCAGCAGCCGGGGGTGGCGAGGCTCCTACGAGCAGTACTTC
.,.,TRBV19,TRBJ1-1,CASSNTHTEAFF,TGTGCCAGTAGTAACACACACACTGAAGCTTTCTTT
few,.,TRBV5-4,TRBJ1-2,CASSLEGGYGYTF,TGTGCCAGCAGCTTGGAGGGAGGGTATGGCTACACCTTC
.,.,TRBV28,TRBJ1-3,CASSPSGGRSGNTIYF,TGTGCCAGCAGCCCTTCCGGCGGGCGCTCTGGAAACACCATATATTTT
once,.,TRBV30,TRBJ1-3,CAWSESSGNTIYF,TGTGCCTGGAGTGAATCGAGTGGAAACACCATATATTTT
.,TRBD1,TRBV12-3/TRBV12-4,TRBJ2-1,CASIGDRDEQFF,TGTGCCAGCATTGGGGACAGGGATGAGCAGTTCTTC
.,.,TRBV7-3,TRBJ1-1,CASSLHRGAGEAFF,TGTGCCAGCAGCCTCCACCGGGGGGCAGGAGAAGCTTTCTTT
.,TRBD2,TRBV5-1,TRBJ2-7,CASPGASGRISYEQYF,TGCGCCAGCCCCGGGGCTAGCGGGAGAATCTCCTACGAGCAGTACTTC
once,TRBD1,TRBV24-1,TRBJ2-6,CAAGQGNPGANVLTF,TGTGCCGCGGGACAGGGGAACCCTGGGGCCAACGTCCTGACTTTC
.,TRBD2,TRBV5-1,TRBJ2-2,CASSSTTSSNTGELFF,TGCGCCAGCAGCAGTACGACTAGCTCGAACACCGGGGAGCTGTTTTTT
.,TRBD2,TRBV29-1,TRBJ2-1,CSVEGAPRTSGRAIYNEQFF,TGCAGCGTTGAAGGTGCGCCCCGGACTAGCGGGAGGGCCATATACAATGAGCAGTTCTTC
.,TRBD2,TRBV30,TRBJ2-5,CAWTSSGGSGTQYF,TGTGCCTGGACTTCGTCGGGGGGTTCCGGGACCCAGTACTTC
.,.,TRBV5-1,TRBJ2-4,CASSMQGTKNIQYF,TGCGCCAGCAGCATGCAGGGTACCAAAAACATTCAGTACTTC
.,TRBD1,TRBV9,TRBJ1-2,CASSVGQRGYGYTF,TGTGCCAGCAGCGTGGGACAGCGTGGCTATGGCTACACCTTC
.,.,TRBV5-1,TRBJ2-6,CASALGTGANVLTF,TGCGCCAGCGCGTTGGGCACTGGGGCCAACGTCCTGACTTTC
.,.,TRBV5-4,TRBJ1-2,CASVTAGSGGYTF,TGTGCCAGCGTCACGGCAGGGTCTGGTGGCTACACCTTC
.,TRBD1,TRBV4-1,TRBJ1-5,CASSQGTGTRRPQHF,TGCGCCAGCAGCCAAGGGACAGGTACCCGGCGGCCCCAGCATTTT
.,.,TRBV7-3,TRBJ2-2,CASSSSRDTGELFF,TGTGCCAGCAGTTCCTCGCGGGATACCGGGGAGCTGTTTTTT
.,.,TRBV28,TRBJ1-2,CAVSPDRIGYGNYGYTF,TGTGCCGTATCCCCTGACAGAATTGGGTACGGTAACTATGGCTACACCTTC
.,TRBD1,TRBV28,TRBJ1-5,CASSSSDRADQPQHF,TGTGCCAGCAGTTCCTCGGACAGGGCGGATCAGCCCCAGCATTTT
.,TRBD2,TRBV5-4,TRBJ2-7,CASSLGTSGRSSYEQYF,TGTGCCAGCAGCTTGGGGACTAGCGGGAGGAGCTCCTACGAGCAGTACTTC
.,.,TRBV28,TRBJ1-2,CASSSHDRFYGYTF,TGTGCCAGCAGTTCCCATGACAGGTTCTATGGCTACACCTTC
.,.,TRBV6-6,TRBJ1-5,CASSYSPSQPQHF,TGTGCCAGCAGTTACTCGCCAAGCCAGCCCCAGCATTTT
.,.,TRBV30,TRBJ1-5,CAWATDPREPQHF,TGTGCCTGGGCGACCGATCCGAGGGAGCCCCAGCATTTT
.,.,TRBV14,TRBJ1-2,CASSQVGGARTYGYTF,TGTGCCAGCAGCCAAGTAGGAGGGGCCCGCACCTATGGCTACACCTTC
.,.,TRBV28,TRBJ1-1,CASSTNWGAEAFF,TGTGCCAGCAGTACCAATTGGGGAGCTGAAGCTTTCTTT
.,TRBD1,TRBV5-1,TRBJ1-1,CASSRQGGGTEAFF,TGCGCCAGCAGCCGACAGGGTGGCGGCACTGAAGCTTTCTTT
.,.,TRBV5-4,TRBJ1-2,CASSPQQGTYGYTF,TGTGCCAGCAGCCCCCAACAGGGAACCTATGGCTACACCTTC
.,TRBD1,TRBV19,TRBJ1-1,CATGREQGATEAFF,TGTGCCACCGGACGAGAACAGGGGGCCACTGAAGCTTTCTTT
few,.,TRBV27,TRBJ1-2,CASSSAGGASGYTF,TGTGCCAGCAGTTCCGCGGGGGGGGCCAGTGGCTACACCTTC
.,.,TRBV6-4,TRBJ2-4,CASSDSGLGKNIQYF,TGTGCCAGCAGTGACAGTGGGCTGGGCAAAAACATTCAGTACTTC
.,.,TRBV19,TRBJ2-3,CASSRADTQYF,TGTGCCAGTTCCAGGGCAGATACGCAGTATTTT
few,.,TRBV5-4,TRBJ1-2,CASRAGAGAGSYGYTF,TGTGCCAGCAGGGCGGGCGCGGGCGCAGGAAGCTATGGCTACACCTTC
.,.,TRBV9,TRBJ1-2,CASSVVARGTYGYTF,TGTGCCAGCAGCGTAGTGGCCAGGGGAACCTATGGCTACACCTTC
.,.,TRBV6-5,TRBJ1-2,CAGLGGGAYGYTF,TGTGCCGGACTTGGGGGGGGCGCCTATGGCTACACCTTC
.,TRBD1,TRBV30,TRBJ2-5,CAWSAPRKWDSQETQYF,TGTGCCTGGAGTGCCCCTAGAAAATGGGACAGCCAAGAGACCCAGTACTTC
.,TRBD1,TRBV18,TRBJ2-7,CASSPFRPGQSYEQYF,TGTGCCAGCTCGCCCTTTCGTCCGGGACAGTCCTACGAGCAGTACTTC
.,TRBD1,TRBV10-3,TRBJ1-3,CAISELPGQLVFSGNTIYF,TGTGCCATCAGTGAACTCCCGGGACAGCTTGTTTTCTCTGGAAACACCATATATTTT
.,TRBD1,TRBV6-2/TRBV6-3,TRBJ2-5,CASSRDRVWETQYF,TGTGCCAGCAGCAGGGACAGGGTTTGGGAGACCCAGTACTTC
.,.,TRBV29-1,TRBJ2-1,CSVDSAAALTNEQFF,TGCAGCGTTGATTCGGCGGCCGCCCTTACTAATGAGCAGTTCTTC
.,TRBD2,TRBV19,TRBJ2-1,CASSERTSIQFF,TGTGCCAGTAGTGAACGGACTAGTATCCAGTTCTTC
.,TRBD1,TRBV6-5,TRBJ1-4,CASSYGPGQGVGKLFF,TGTGCCAGCAGTTACGGCCCGGGACAGGGTGTGGGAAAACTGTTTTTT
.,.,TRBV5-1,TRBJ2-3,CASSLRGTSTDTQYF,TGCGCCAGCAGCTTGCGGGGAACTAGCACAGATACGCAGTATTTT
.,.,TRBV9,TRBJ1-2,CASSEGGGLPRYGYTF,TGTGCCAGCAGCGAGGGAGGGGGGTTGCCTCGCTATGGCTACACCTTC
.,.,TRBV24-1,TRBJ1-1,CATSNSRNTEAFF,TGTGCCACCAGTAACAGTAGAAATACTGAAGCTTTCTTT
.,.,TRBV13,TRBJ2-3,CASSRTAGTDTQYF,TGTGCCAGCAGCCGAACCGCGGGCACAGATACGCAGTATTTT
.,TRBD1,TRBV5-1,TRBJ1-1,CASSENRGGNTEAFF,TGCGCCAGCAGCGAAAACAGGGGCGGGAACACTGAAGCTTTCTTT
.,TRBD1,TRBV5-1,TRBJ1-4,CASSWGQGGEKLFF,TGCGCCAGCAGCTGGGGACAGGGGGGTGAAAAACTGTTTTTT
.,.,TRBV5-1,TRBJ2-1,CASSLGGSSYNEQFF,TGCGCCAGCAGCTTGGGGGGCAGCTCCTACAATGAGCAGTTCTTC